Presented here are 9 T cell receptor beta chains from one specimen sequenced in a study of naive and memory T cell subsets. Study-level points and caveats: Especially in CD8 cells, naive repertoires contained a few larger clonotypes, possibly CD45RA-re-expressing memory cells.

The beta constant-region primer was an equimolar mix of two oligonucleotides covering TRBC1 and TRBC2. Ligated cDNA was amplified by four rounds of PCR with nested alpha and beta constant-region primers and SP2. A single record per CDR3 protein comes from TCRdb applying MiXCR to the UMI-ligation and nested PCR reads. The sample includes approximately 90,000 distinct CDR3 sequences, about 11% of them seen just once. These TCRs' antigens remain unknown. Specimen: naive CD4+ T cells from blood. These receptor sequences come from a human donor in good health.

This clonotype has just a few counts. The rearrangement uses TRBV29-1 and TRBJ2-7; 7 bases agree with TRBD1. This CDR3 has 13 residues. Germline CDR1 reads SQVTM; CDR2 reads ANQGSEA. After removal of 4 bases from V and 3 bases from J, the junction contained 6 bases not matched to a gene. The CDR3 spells CSVVEQGYYEQYF. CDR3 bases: TGCAGCGTTGTCGAACAGGGGTACTACGAGCAGTACTTC.

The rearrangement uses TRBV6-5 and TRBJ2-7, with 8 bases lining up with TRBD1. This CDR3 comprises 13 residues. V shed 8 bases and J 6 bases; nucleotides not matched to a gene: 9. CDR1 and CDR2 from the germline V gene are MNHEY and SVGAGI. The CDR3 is CASGTDRGTEQYF. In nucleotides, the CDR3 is TGTGCCAGCGGTACTGACAGGGGAACCGAGCAGTACTTC.

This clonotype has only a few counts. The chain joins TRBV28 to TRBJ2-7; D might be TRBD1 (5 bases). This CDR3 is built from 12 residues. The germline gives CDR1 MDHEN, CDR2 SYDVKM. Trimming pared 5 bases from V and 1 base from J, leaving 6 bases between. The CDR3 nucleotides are TGTGCCAGCAGTGACAGTTCCTACGAGCAGTACTTC. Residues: CASSDSSYEQYF. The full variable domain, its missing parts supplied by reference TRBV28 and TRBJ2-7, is DVKVTQSSRYLVKRTGEKVFLECVQDMDHENMFWYRQDPGLGLRLIYFSYDVKMKEKGDIPEGYSVSREKKERFSLILESASTNQTSMYLCASSDSSYEQYFGPGTRLTVT.

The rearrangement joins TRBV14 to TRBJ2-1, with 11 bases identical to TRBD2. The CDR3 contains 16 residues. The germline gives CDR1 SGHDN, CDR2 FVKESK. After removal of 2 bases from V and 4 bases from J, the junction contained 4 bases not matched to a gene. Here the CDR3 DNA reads TGTGCCAGCAGCCAACTAGCGGGAGGCTCTTACAATGAGCAGTTCTTC. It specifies CASSQLAGGSYNEQFF.

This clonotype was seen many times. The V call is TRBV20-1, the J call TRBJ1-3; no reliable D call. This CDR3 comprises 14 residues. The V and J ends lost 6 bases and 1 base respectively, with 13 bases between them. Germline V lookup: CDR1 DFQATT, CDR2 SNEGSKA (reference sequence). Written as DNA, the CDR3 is TGCAGTGCCACGGATGGTGGTTCTGGAAACACCATATATTTT. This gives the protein CSATDGGSGNTIYF.

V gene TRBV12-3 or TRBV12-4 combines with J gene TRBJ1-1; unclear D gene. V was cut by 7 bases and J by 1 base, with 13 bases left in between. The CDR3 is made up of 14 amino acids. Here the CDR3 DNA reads TGTGCCAGCATTCCAAGGGTGGGGAACACTGAAGCTTTCTTT. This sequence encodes CASIPRVGNTEAFF.

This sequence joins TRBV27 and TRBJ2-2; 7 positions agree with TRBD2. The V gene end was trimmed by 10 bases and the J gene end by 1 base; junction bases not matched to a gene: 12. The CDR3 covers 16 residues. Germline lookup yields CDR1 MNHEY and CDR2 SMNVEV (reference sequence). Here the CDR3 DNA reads TGTGCCAACGACCGACAGCGGGGATTGAACACCGGGGAGCTGTTTTTT. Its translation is CANDRQRGLNTGELFF.

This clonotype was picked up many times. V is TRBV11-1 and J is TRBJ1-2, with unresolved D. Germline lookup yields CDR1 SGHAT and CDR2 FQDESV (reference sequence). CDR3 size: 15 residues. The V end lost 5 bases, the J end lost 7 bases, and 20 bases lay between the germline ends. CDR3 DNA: TGTGCCAGCAGCCCAGCCCCCAGAGGGCAAGGTGGCTACACCTTC. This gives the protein CASSPAPRGQGGYTF.

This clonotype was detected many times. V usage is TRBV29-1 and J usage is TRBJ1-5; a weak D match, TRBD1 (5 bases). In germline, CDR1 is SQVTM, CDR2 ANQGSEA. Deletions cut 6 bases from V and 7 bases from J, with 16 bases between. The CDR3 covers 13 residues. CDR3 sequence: CSVPQGAGQPQHF. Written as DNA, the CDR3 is TGCAGCGTCCCCCAAGGGGCAGGACAGCCCCAGCATTTT.